One sample yielded the 28 T cell receptor beta chains listed below, sequenced in a study of regulatory T cells in long-lasting Graves disease. Arm-PCR of CDR3 regions and iRepertoire HTBI primers were used to build TCR beta libraries. MiXCR, run by TCRdb on the multiplex PCR reads, gives a single entry per CDR3 protein. Among some 470,000 distinct CDR3 sequences, under 25% were seen once, and the ten largest hold about 7%. As for time point: persistent/refractory GD, antithyroid drugs over 5 years with positive TRAb. From RNA extracted from PBMCs, the TCR library was made. The sample in question was peripheral blood mononuclear cells (PBMCs), obtained when the disease was refractory, from a patient treated with antithyroid drugs. These receptors originate from a female donor with Graves disease.

In this sample, this clonotype turned up a few times. The chain employs TRBV3-1 and TRBJ2-7, with 8 bases that match TRBD1. The CDR3 covers 14 residues. The germline V gene encodes CDR1 LGHDT and CDR2 YNNKEL (reference sequence). With 4 bases clipped from V and 5 bases from J, the junction kept 7 bases outside the gene matches. CDR3: CASSPTGGGDEQYF. DNA for the CDR3: TGTGCCAGCAGCCCCACAGGGGGTGGGGACGAGCAGTACTTC.

The table lists this clonotype with many counts. This chain joins TRBV6-1 and TRBJ2-7; the D gene is possibly TRBD1 (5 bases). The V and J ends lost 4 bases and 1 base respectively, with 11 bases between them. This CDR3 spans 14 amino acids. CDR1 and CDR2 from the germline V gene are MNHNS and SASEGT. The CDR3 DNA is TGTGCCAGCAGTGTTCGTCAGGGATCCTACGAGCAGTACTTC. Its translation is CASSVRQGSYEQYF.

This clonotype was found a few times. The chain links TRBV3-1 to TRBJ2-7; the D call may be TRBD1 or TRBD2 (5 bases each). The CDR3 has 15 residues. V was shortened by 1 base and J by 4 bases, with 14 bases between the two germline ends. In germline, CDR1 is LGHDT, CDR2 YNNKEL (reference sequence). The CDR3 reads CASSQGKGSRYEQYF. DNA for the CDR3: TGTGCCAGCAGCCAAGGTAAGGGGAGTAGGTACGAGCAGTACTTC.

In its sample, this clonotype was seen a few times. The chain uses TRBV19 and TRBJ2-7; D perhaps matches TRBD2 (6 bases). Germline loops: CDR1 LNHDA, CDR2 SQIVND (reference sequence). V was shortened by 3 bases and J by 5 bases, with 11 bases between the two germline ends. The CDR3 is made up of 13 amino acids. CDR3 sequence reads: CASSMGLGDEQYF. CDR3 bases: TGTGCCAGTAGTATGGGACTTGGGGACGAGCAGTACTTC.

This clonotype was observed many times. This chain uses TRBV5-1 with TRBJ1-1; D is perhaps TRBD1 (5 bases). V lost 1 base to trimming and J lost 1 base, with 8 bases between them. Per the germline V gene, CDR1 is SGHRS and CDR2 is YFSETQ. The CDR3 totals 14 residues. The chain's CDR3 is CASSLRTPNTEAFF. The CDR3 coding sequence is TGCGCCAGCAGCTTGAGGACACCGAACACTGAAGCTTTCTTT.

This clonotype has a handful of counts. The gene calls are TRBV5-1 and TRBJ2-2; unclear D gene. Germline CDR1 reads SGHRS; CDR2 reads YFSETQ. Trimming took off 1 base at V and 1 base at J, with 8 bases between the two ends. This CDR3 is built from 15 residues. For the CDR3, the DNA is TGCGCCAGCAGCTTGCTGATTATGAACACCGGGGAGCTGTTTTTT. The encoded protein is CASSLLIMNTGELFF.

The chain uses TRBV20-1 and TRBJ1-2; D gene unclear. Germline-derived CDR1 and CDR2 are DFQATT and SNEGSKA (reference sequence). The V end was cut by 0 bases, the J end by 4 bases, with 6 bases between. CDR3 length: 12 amino acids. The CDR3 sequence: CSARDQPYGYTF. The CDR3 coding sequence is TGCAGTGCTAGAGATCAGCCCTATGGCTACACCTTC.

The V gene is TRBV29-1, the J gene TRBJ2-7, with D possibly TRBD2 on 6 matching bases. Germline V gives CDR1 SQVTM, CDR2 ANQGSEA. Trimming took off 5 bases at V and 0 bases at J, with 17 bases between the two ends. The CDR3 sequence is 15 residues long. The CDR3 DNA follows: TGCAGCGTTTGCGGCGGGGCCTCTAGCTCCTACGAGCAGTACTTC. Encoded protein: CSVCGGASSSYEQYF.

The chain has TRBV28 and TRBJ2-3, with 11 bases lining up with TRBD2. J lost 4 bases, V lost 7 bases, and 1 base had no gene match. Germline CDR1 reads MDHEN; CDR2 reads SYDVKM. The CDR3 contains 13 residues. Here the CDR3 DNA reads TGTGCCAGCATAGCGGGAGGGCCAGATACGCAGTATTTT. Its protein product is CASIAGGPDTQYF.

The chain has TRBV6-1 and TRBJ1-1; D is undetermined. Germline V gene lookup returns CDR1 MNHNS and CDR2 SASEGT. This CDR3 is built from 15 residues. The V and J ends lost 2 bases and 4 bases respectively, with 14 bases between them. CDR3 DNA: TGTGCCAGCAGTGAAATGTCGGCTTTGGGCACTGAAGCTTTCTTT. Its translation: CASSEMSALGTEAFF.

This chain links TRBV6-1 with TRBJ2-3; 11 bases fit TRBD2. The CDR3 runs to 14 residues. V trimming: 9 bases; J trimming: 5 bases; junction bases outside the gene matches: 7. The V gene's germline CDR1 is MNHNS and CDR2 SASEGT. CDR3 sequence reads: CASRGGTSGDTQYF. In DNA, the CDR3 is TGTGCCAGTCGCGGAGGGACTAGCGGAGATACGCAGTATTTT.

This chain connects TRBV7-2 to TRBJ2-1; TRBD2 agrees at 7 bases. J gave up 6 bases and V 1 base, and 3 bases lay outside the gene matches. Looked up from germline, CDR1 is SGHTA and CDR2 is FQGNSA. The CDR3 loop spans 14 amino acids. CDR3 DNA: TGTGCCAGCAGCTTAGAACTAGCGATCAATGAGCAGTTCTTC. It specifies CASSLELAINEQFF.

This clonotype came up a few times. The chain links TRBV19 to TRBJ1-1; 10 nucleotides align to TRBD1. J was trimmed by 4 bases and V by 5 bases; bases with no gene match: 7. Germline V CDR1 and CDR2: LNHDA, SQIVND (reference sequence). CDR3 length equals 15 residues. DNA for the CDR3: TGTGCCAGTAGTGACTGGACAGGGGGTATCACTGAAGCTTTCTTT. Translation: CASSDWTGGITEAFF.

With regard to this clonotype: A read error may be the cause here, since a much bigger clone is one base away. The rearrangement links TRBV6-2 or TRBV6-3 to TRBJ1-2; D not resolved. The V end was cut by 2 bases, the J end by 3 bases, with 13 bases between. Germline V CDR1 and CDR2: MNHEY, SVGEGT. The CDR3 contains 15 residues. The CDR3 loop reads CASSYKRERHYGYTF. CDR3 coding DNA: TGTGCCAGCAGTTACAAGAGGGAACGCCACTATGGCTACACCTTC.

This clonotype has only a few counts. V gene TRBV3-1 combines with J gene TRBJ1-2; 9 bases are shared with TRBD1. This CDR3 has 15 amino acids. CDR1 is LGHDT and CDR2 is YNNKEL in the germline V gene (reference sequence). With V trimmed by 0 bases and J by 8 bases, 7 bases remained unmatched. The CDR3 sequence: CASSQDDRGSAGYTF. CDR3 bases: TGTGCCAGCAGCCAAGATGACAGGGGGTCGGCCGGCTACACCTTC.

This clonotype occurred a few times. The V and J genes are TRBV20-1 and TRBJ2-7; D might be TRBD1 (6 bases). Germline V gene sequence: CDR1 DFQATT, CDR2 SNEGSKA (reference sequence). Trimming removed 6 bases at V and 0 bases at J, with 15 bases between. The CDR3 spans 14 residues. This chain's CDR3 is CSAHGTRSSYEQYF. Here the CDR3 DNA reads TGCAGTGCCCATGGGACACGAAGCTCCTACGAGCAGTACTTC.

The sample holds many counts of this clonotype. The chain employs TRBV12-3 or TRBV12-4 and TRBJ2-7; D might be TRBD1 (5 bases). The CDR3 runs 15 residues. Trimming left V 5 bases short and J 0 bases short, with 14 bases between. CDR3 nucleotides: TGTGCCAGCAGTATCACAGGTTACAGCTCCTACGAGCAGTACTTC. This translates into CASSITGYSSYEQYF.

This clonotype was found many times. The CDR3, as DNA: TGTGCCAGCAGTTTAAGACAGATAGAGACCCAGTACTTC. Its protein is CASSLRQIETQYF. The J gene is TRBJ2-5, the V gene TRBV12-3 or TRBV12-4, with D possibly TRBD1 on 5 matching bases. The CDR3 is made up of 13 amino acids. With 2 bases removed from V and 4 bases from J, the gap between germline ends came to 8 bases.

This clonotype showed up many times. The chain combines TRBV11-3 with TRBJ2-5; the D is unclear. V lost 1 base, J lost 2 bases, and 11 bases lay in between. The CDR3 sequence is 15 residues long. Germline loops: CDR1 SGHNT, CDR2 YENEEA. The CDR3: CASSLVSARQETQYF. The CDR3 nucleotides are TGTGCCAGCAGCTTAGTGTCAGCAAGGCAAGAGACCCAGTACTTC.

This clonotype was seen many times. This chain joins TRBV6-1 and TRBJ1-2; the match to TRBD1 covers 10 bases. The germline V gene has CDR1 MNHNS and CDR2 SASEGT. The CDR3 is made up of 15 amino acids. V shed 5 bases, J shed 4 bases, and the junction held 7 bases outside the gene matches. The CDR3 region has the DNA TGTGCCAGCAGTAACCCGGGACAGGGGACCTATGGCTACACCTTC. This translates into CASSNPGQGTYGYTF.

About this clonotype itself: It may be a read error: a sequence one base away is much more abundant. The chain has TRBV28 and TRBJ2-7; a possible D gene is TRBD1 (5 bases). Per the germline V gene, CDR1 is MDHEN and CDR2 is SYDVKM. V was clipped by 8 bases and J by 4 bases, with 12 bases between them. CDR3 length: 12 residues. The CDR3 nucleotides read TGTGCCAGCCGGATAGGGGTATACGAGCAGTACTTC. This codes for CASRIGVYEQYF.

This clonotype was observed a single time. The rearrangement uses TRBV20-1 and TRBJ2-2; 9 bases fit TRBD2. J was trimmed by 7 bases and V by 4 bases; bases with no gene match: 7. This CDR3 has 14 residues. Germline CDR1 and CDR2: DFQATT and SNEGSKA (reference sequence). The CDR3 bases are TGCAGTGCTAAGTCTAGCGGGACTGTCGGGGAGCTGTTTTTT. The encoded protein is CSAKSSGTVGELFF.

CDR3 sequence reads: CSASKDRGTEAFF. Written as DNA, the CDR3 is TGCAGTGCTAGTAAAGACAGGGGCACTGAAGCTTTCTTT. This sequence joins TRBV20-1 and TRBJ1-1; 8 nucleotides align to TRBD1. Germline loops: CDR1 DFQATT, CDR2 SNEGSKA (reference sequence). This CDR3 is built from 13 residues. Germline trimming cut 3 bases from V and 4 bases from J; bases unmatched to any gene: 4.

At least ten counts were recorded for this clonotype. V is TRBV27 and J is TRBJ1-1, with a possible D match to TRBD1 (6 bases). Germline CDR1 and CDR2: MNHEY and SMNVEV (reference sequence). The length of the CDR3 is 13 residues. The V and J ends lost 8 bases and 4 bases respectively, with 14 bases between them. For the CDR3, the DNA is TGTGCCAGCTATTACACAGGGAGCACTGAAGCTTTCTTT. It specifies CASYYTGSTEAFF.

Only a few counts were recorded for this clonotype. V usage is TRBV6-4 and J usage is TRBJ1-1; D is unclear. CDR3 size: 13 residues. Germline V gives CDR1 MRHNA, CDR2 SNTAGT. V lost 0 bases and J 3 bases, leaving 5 bases between the germline ends. The CDR3 reads CASSDSQYTEAFF. CDR3 coding DNA: TGTGCCAGCAGTGACTCTCAGTACACTGAAGCTTTCTTT.

This clonotype appeared a few times. The CDR3 bases are TGCGCCAGCAGCTTAGGTACAGGGAAAATCAACTATGGCTACACCTTC. This translates into CASSLGTGKINYGYTF. This sequence joins TRBV5-1 and TRBJ1-2; D is possibly TRBD1 (6 bases). CDR1 is SGHRS and CDR2 is YFSETQ in the germline V gene. The ends were cut back, 2 bases at V and 2 bases at J, with 16 bases in the middle. The CDR3 consists of 16 residues.

V gene TRBV6-2 or TRBV6-3 combines with J gene TRBJ2-3; D gene uncertain. CDR3 length: 12 residues. Germline V gives CDR1 MNHEY, CDR2 SVGEGT. Deletions cut 5 bases from V and 2 bases from J, with 5 bases between. This chain's CDR3 is CASSRNTDTQYF. Written as DNA, the CDR3 is TGTGCCAGCAGTCGCAACACAGATACGCAGTATTTT.

Ten or more counts support this clonotype. V gene TRBV7-8 combines with J gene TRBJ2-5, with TRBD2 identical over 7 bases. Trimming removed 3 bases from V and 5 bases from J; junction bases left unmatched: 6. This CDR3 has 14 amino acids. CDR1 and CDR2 from the germline V gene are SGHVS and FQNEAQ. The DNA of the CDR3 is TGTGCCAGCAGCTTTAGCGGGCTCGGGGAGACCCAGTACTTC. Encoded protein: CASSFSGLGETQYF.